This T cell receptor beta chain stems from a study of cytomegalovirus exposure and HLA in healthy donors. Study outcomes and limitations: Investigators reported under 200 TCR beta chains as tied to cytomegalovirus. Usually a TCR sequence was rare, but some public TCRs were found in many donors.

The study drew the donors from its approximately 120-subject validation cohort, separate from the roughly 700-subject first cohort. For this clone: Its antigen is unknown.

Clones were sequenced by immunoSEQ multiplex PCR, and TCRdb holds only the in-frame ones, with some missing. The sample shows some 120,000 clones, 80% to 90% of them seen only once. The receptor's source is a woman under 30 in good health and CMV-seronegative. The sample taken for sequencing was PBMCs.

CDR3 sequence: CSVIQAPRQFF. In nucleotides, the CDR3 is TGCAGCGTCATACAGGCTCCCAGGCAGTTCTTC. J is TRBJ2-1 and V is TRBV29-1; perhaps TRBD1 as D (5 bases). Germline loops: CDR1 SQVTM, CDR2 ANQGSEA. With 6 bases removed from V and 12 bases from J, the gap between germline ends came to 15 bases. The CDR3 totals 11 residues.